These T cell receptor beta chains were read from a single sample in a study of CD8 T cells in Susac syndrome. A single record per CDR3 protein comes from TCRdb applying MiXCR to the immunoSEQ multiplex PCR reads. Of around 190,000 distinct CDR3 sequences listed, approximately 93% are singletons. Sequencing was carried out using CD4+ T cells from PBMCs. The receptor set was obtained from a human donor in good health. Each CDR3 is given with its conserved first and last residue. A D gene is named only where the DNA matches it firmly. The listing skips clone size in some rows; elsewhere it reads once, few, many or a size class.

>TRBV20-1|TRBJ2-7|.|.
CSAEEGPNYEQYF
TGCAGTGCCGAGGAAGGCCCGAATTACGAGCAGTACTTC
>TRBV7-2|TRBJ2-2|few|.
CASSSGTVNTGELFF
TGTGCCAGCAGTTCCGGGACGGTAAACACCGGGGAGCTGTTTTTT
>TRBV5-1|TRBJ2-7|.|.
CASSYAGGTGGNEQYF
TGCGCCAGCAGCTATGCGGGGGGGACAGGAGGTAACGAGCAGTACTTC
>TRBV7-3|TRBJ1-5|.|TRBD1
CASSLTGKEPQHF
TGTGCCAGCAGCTTGACAGGGAAGGAACCCCAGCATTTT
>TRBV10-3|TRBJ2-3|.|.
CATDRAGSGTDTQYF
TGTGCCACCGACCGGGCAGGGAGCGGGACAGATACGCAGTATTTT
>TRBV30|TRBJ1-2|.|TRBD1
CAWRLVRGLGGYTF
TGTGCCTGGAGGTTGGTCAGGGGGCTAGGAGGCTACACCTTC
>TRBV13|TRBJ2-7|.|.
CASSRTEEQYF
TGTGCCAGCAGTCGAACCGAGGAGCAGTACTTC
>TRBV12-3/TRBV12-4|TRBJ1-1|few|TRBD1
CASSRKTGANTEAFF
TGTGCCAGCAGTCGCAAGACAGGGGCGAACACTGAAGCTTTCTTT
>TRBV20-1|TRBJ1-5|.|TRBD1
CSARGGGNQPQHF
TGCAGTGCCAGGGGGGGTGGCAATCAGCCCCAGCATTTT
>TRBV4-1|TRBJ1-1|.|.
CASSQDVAGITEAFF
TGCGCCAGCAGCCAAGATGTTGCAGGGATCACTGAAGCTTTCTTT
>TRBV30|TRBJ1-2|once|TRBD1
CAWYPRQGDESYTF
TGTGCCTGGTACCCCCGACAGGGTGATGAGAGCTACACCTTC
>TRBV2|TRBJ2-2|.|.
CASSAVFRRGDRELFF
TGTGCCAGCAGTGCCGTGTTTCGCAGGGGGGACCGGGAGCTGTTTTTT
>TRBV5-1|TRBJ2-3|.|TRBD2
CASRVAGESTDTQYF
TGCGCCAGCAGAGTAGCGGGGGAGAGCACAGATACGCAGTATTTT
>TRBV5-1|TRBJ2-1|.|.
CASSLDGTSGNEQFF
TGCGCCAGCAGCTTGGATGGGACTTCGGGAAATGAGCAGTTCTTC
>TRBV11-3|TRBJ2-5|.|.
CASSQGGIQETQYF
TGTGCCAGCAGCCAGGGCGGGATACAAGAGACCCAGTACTTC
>TRBV12-3/TRBV12-4|TRBJ1-4|.|.
CASSPRGGGIRGAEKLFF
TGTGCCAGCAGTCCCCGAGGAGGGGGTATCAGGGGTGCTGAAAAACTGTTTTTT
>TRBV29-1|TRBJ1-2|.|.
CSVPRGAIYGYTF
TGCAGCGTTCCACGGGGGGCGATCTATGGCTACACCTTC
>TRBV4-2|TRBJ2-3|.|TRBD2
CASSQRLRGGTDTQYF
TGTGCCAGCAGCCAAAGGTTGCGGGGGGGCACAGATACGCAGTATTTT
>TRBV18|TRBJ2-1|once|TRBD1
CASSPPWTGPYNEQFF
TGTGCCAGCTCACCACCCTGGACAGGGCCCTACAATGAGCAGTTCTTC
>TRBV7-2|TRBJ2-4|.|.
CASSLGRGVAKNIQYF
TGTGCCAGCAGCTTAGGCAGGGGAGTCGCCAAAAACATTCAGTACTTC
>TRBV6-1|TRBJ1-6|once|.
CASRLAGGGKNSPLHF
TGTGCCAGCAGGCTCGCGGGGGGAGGTAAAAATTCACCCCTCCACTTT
>TRBV25-1|TRBJ2-4|.|.
CASRSRGNIQYF
TGTGCCAGCCGGAGCAGGGGAAACATTCAGTACTTC
>TRBV6-1|TRBJ2-6|once|TRBD1
CASSALGQAYSGANVLTF
TGTGCCAGCAGTGCTTTAGGACAGGCGTACTCTGGGGCCAACGTCCTGACTTTC
>TRBV25-1|TRBJ2-1|.|.
CASSDSGPHKYNEQFF
TGTGCCAGCAGCGACTCCGGCCCTCATAAATACAATGAGCAGTTCTTC
>TRBV29-1|TRBJ1-2|.|.
CTAQGGGGYTF
TGCACCGCGCAGGGAGGGGGTGGCTACACCTTC
>TRBV10-3|TRBJ1-1|.|.
CAISRVGTEAFF
TGTGCCATCAGCCGAGTCGGGACTGAAGCTTTCTTT
>TRBV19|TRBJ1-1|.|TRBD1
CASIRQGTRKAFF
TGTGCCAGTATCCGACAGGGAACACGTAAAGCTTTCTTT
>TRBV3-1|TRBJ2-1|.|.
CASSQAKRRHEQFF
TGTGCCAGCAGCCAAGCGAAGCGGCGGCATGAGCAGTTCTTC
>TRBV5-1|TRBJ1-1|.|.
CASRGGQGRTEAFF
TGCGCCAGCAGGGGGGGCCAGGGAAGAACTGAAGCTTTCTTT
>TRBV5-6|TRBJ1-2|.|TRBD1
CASNYGQGEGYTF
TGTGCCAGCAACTACGGACAGGGAGAAGGCTACACCTTC
>TRBV7-8|TRBJ2-2|.|.
CASSLYTGELFF
TGTGCCAGCAGCTTATACACCGGGGAGCTGTTTTTT
>TRBV6-2/TRBV6-3|TRBJ2-3|.|.
CASSFLGRTDTQYF
TGTGCCAGCAGTTTCTTAGGGAGGACAGATACGCAGTATTTT
>TRBV7-3|TRBJ1-3|.|.
CASSLTVGNTIYF
TGTGCCAGCAGCTTAACGGTCGGCAACACCATATATTTT
>TRBV30|TRBJ2-5|.|TRBD2
CAWSPKGQLAVQETQYF
TGTGCCTGGAGCCCCAAGGGACAACTAGCGGTCCAAGAGACCCAGTACTTC
>TRBV5-1|TRBJ2-1|once|TRBD2
CASSLASGGLYNEQFF
TGCGCCAGCAGCTTGGCCAGCGGGGGGCTTTACAATGAGCAGTTCTTC
>TRBV20-1|TRBJ1-5|.|TRBD1
CSATDRYSNQPQHF
TGCAGTGCCACGGACAGGTATAGCAATCAGCCCCAGCATTTT
>TRBV12-5|TRBJ1-2|.|.
CASGLAGDTNYGYTF
TGTGCTAGTGGTTTGGCCGGTGACACTAACTATGGCTACACCTTC
>TRBV29-1|TRBJ1-1|few|TRBD1
CSVAEGATEAFF
TGCAGCGTTGCCGAGGGGGCCACTGAAGCTTTCTTT
>TRBV24-1|TRBJ1-2|.|.
CATSDLKGYTF
TGTGCCACCAGTGATTTAAAGGGCTACACCTTC
>TRBV5-1|TRBJ2-5|.|TRBD1
CASRPGTGQWTQYF
TGCGCCAGCAGGCCCGGGACAGGGCAGTGGACCCAGTACTTC
>TRBV20-1|TRBJ2-5|.|TRBD1
CSPGTEKETQYF
TGCAGCCCCGGGACAGAAAAAGAGACCCAGTACTTC
>TRBV5-1|TRBJ1-2|.|TRBD1
CASSPFGQAHGYTF
TGCGCCAGCAGCCCCTTCGGACAGGCCCATGGCTACACCTTC
>TRBV3-1|TRBJ2-3|.|.
CASSPGTGPADTQYF
TGTGCCAGCAGCCCTGGGACTGGGCCGGCAGATACGCAGTATTTT
>TRBV7-2|TRBJ1-5|.|.
CASSLGTRESNQPQHF
TGTGCCAGCAGCCTAGGGACAAGGGAGAGCAATCAGCCCCAGCATTTT
>TRBV7-2|TRBJ2-5|.|.
CASSSRFPKGETQYF
TGTGCCAGCAGCTCCCGGTTTCCCAAGGGGGAGACCCAGTACTTC
>TRBV6-2/TRBV6-3|TRBJ1-1|.|.
CASSKGFVTEAFF
TGTGCCAGCTCGAAAGGGTTTGTCACTGAAGCTTTCTTT
>TRBV2|TRBJ2-1|.|.
CASSGSGQGPNEQFF
TGTGCCAGCAGTGGGTCGGGACAAGGTCCCAATGAGCAGTTCTTC
>TRBV9|TRBJ2-1|.|TRBD2
CASSVGSGGAYNEQFF
TGTGCCAGCAGCGTAGGAAGCGGGGGGGCCTACAATGAGCAGTTCTTC
>TRBV27|TRBJ2-7|.|TRBD1
CASSFRGQGTYEQYF
TGTGCCAGCAGTTTCCGTGGACAGGGGACCTACGAGCAGTACTTC
>TRBV7-2|TRBJ2-2|.|TRBD1
CASSLAGQGAGGELFF
TGTGCCAGCAGCTTAGCGGGGCAGGGGGCAGGCGGGGAGCTGTTTTTT
>TRBV3-1|TRBJ2-3|.|.
CASSLLKPGLPDTQYF
TGTGCCAGCAGCCTCCTGAAGCCGGGGCTACCAGATACGCAGTATTTT
>TRBV27|TRBJ2-7|.|.
CASWRDSYEQYF
TGTGCCAGCTGGCGAGACTCCTACGAGCAGTACTTC